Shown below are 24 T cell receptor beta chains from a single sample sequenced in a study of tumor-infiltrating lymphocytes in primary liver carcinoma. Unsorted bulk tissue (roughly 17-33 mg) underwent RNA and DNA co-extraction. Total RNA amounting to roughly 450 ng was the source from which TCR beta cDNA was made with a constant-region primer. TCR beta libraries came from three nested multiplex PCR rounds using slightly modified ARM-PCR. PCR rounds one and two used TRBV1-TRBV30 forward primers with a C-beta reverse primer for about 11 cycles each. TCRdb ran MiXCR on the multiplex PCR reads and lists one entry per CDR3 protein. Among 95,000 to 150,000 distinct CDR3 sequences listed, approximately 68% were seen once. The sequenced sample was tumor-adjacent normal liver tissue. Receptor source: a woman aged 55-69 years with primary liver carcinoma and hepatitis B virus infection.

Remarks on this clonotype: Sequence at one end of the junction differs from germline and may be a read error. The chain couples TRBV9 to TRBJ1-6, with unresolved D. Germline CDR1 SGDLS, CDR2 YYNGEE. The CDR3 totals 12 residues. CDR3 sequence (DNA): TGCGCCAGCAGCGTCGATAATTCACACCTCCACTTT. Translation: CASSVDNSHLHF.

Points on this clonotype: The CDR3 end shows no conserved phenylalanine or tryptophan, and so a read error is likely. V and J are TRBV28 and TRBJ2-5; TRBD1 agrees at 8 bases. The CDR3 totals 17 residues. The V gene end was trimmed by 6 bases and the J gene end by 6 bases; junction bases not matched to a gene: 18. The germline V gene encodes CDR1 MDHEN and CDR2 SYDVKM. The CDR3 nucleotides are TGTGCCAGCAGCTCCCGAAAGGACAGGGTTTTTGTGAAGACCCAGTACTTA. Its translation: CASSSRKDRVFVKTQYL.

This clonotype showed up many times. CDR3 residues: CASSLTRSNVYNEQFF. CDR3 coding DNA: TGCGCCAGCAGCTTGACAAGATCAAATGTCTACAATGAGCAGTTCTTC. The chain links TRBV5-1 to TRBJ2-1; no clear D gene. Germline V gene data show CDR1 as SGHRS and CDR2 as YFSETQ. Between the trimmed V and J ends, which lost 1 base and 3 bases, there was a span of 14 bases. The CDR3 has 16 residues.

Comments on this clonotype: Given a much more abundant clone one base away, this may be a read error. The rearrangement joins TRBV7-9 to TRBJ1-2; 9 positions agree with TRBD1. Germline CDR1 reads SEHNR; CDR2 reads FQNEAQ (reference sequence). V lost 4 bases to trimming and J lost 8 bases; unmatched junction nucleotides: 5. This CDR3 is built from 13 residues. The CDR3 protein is CASSYDRGGGYTF. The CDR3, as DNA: TGTGCCAGCAGCTATGACAGGGGGGGCGGCTACACCTTC.

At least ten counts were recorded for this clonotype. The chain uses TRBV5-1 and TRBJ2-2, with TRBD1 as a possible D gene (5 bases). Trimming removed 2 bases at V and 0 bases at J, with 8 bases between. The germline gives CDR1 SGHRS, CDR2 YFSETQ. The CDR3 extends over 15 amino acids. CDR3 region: CASSLQAPNTGELFF. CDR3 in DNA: TGCGCCAGCAGCTTACAGGCGCCGAACACCGGGGAGCTGTTTTTT.

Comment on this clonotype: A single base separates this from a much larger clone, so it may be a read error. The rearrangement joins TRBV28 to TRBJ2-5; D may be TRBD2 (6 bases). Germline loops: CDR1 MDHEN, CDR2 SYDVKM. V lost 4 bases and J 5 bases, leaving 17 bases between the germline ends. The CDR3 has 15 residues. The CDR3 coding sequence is TGTGCCAGCAGTTCCCGCCGGAGGGGCAGGGAGACCCAGTACTTC. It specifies CASSSRRRGRETQYF.

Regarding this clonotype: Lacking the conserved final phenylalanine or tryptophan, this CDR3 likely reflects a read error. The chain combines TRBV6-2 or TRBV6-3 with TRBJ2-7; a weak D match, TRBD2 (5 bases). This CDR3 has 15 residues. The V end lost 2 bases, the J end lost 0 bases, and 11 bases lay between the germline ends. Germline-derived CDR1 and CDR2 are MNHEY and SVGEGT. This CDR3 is CASSYEAASSYEQYP. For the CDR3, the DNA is TGTGCCAGCAGTTACGAAGCGGCTAGCTCCTACGAGCAGTACCCC.

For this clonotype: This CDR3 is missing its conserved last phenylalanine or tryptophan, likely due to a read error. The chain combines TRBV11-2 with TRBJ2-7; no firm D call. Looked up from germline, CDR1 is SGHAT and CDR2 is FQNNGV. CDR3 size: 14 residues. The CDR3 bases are TGTGCCAGTGAAAGCAGGTTCCCTTCCTACGGGCAGTACTTG. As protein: CASESRFPSYGQYL.

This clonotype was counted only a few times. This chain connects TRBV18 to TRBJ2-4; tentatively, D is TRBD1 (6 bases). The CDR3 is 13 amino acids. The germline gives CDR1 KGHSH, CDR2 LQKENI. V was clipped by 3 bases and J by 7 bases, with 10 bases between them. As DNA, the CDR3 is TGTGCCAGCTCACCTACTGGGGGCAACATTCAGTACTTC. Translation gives CASSPTGGNIQYF.

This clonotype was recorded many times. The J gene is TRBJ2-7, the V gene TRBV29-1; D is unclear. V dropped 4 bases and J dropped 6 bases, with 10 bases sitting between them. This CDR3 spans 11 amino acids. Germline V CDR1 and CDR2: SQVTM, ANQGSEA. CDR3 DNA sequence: TGCAGCGTTGGGTCCTCGGGCGAGCAGTACTTC. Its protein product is CSVGSSGEQYF.

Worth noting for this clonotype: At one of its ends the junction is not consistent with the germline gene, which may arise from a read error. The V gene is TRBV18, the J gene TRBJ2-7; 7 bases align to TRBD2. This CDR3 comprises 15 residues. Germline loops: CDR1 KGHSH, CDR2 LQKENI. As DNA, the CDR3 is TGTGCCAGCTCACCGGGAGGGACGGAGCTTTACGAGCGGTACTTC. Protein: CASSPGGTELYERYF.

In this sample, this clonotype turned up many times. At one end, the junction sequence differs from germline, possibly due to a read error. The CDR3 DNA reads as TGTGCCAGCAGTTTATCAGGGGGCGGTGGAAACACCACATATTTT. It codes for CASSLSGGGGNTTYF. The chain recombines TRBV28 with TRBJ1-3, with TRBD1 identical over 8 bases. Germline V gene lookup returns CDR1 MDHEN and CDR2 SYDVKM. The CDR3 spans 15 residues.

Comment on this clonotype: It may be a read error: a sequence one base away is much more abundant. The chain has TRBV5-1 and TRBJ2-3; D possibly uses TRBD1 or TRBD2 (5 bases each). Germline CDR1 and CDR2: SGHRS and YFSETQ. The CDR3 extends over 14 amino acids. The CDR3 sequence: CASRLGPETDTQYF. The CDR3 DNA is TGCGCCAGCAGATTGGGACCGGAAACAGATACGCAGTATTTT.

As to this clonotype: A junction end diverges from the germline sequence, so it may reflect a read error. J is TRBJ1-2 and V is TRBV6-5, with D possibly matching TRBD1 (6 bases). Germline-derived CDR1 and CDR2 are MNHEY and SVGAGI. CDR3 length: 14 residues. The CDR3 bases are TGTGCAAGCAGTTACTCGAACAGGGAGTATGGCTACCCCTTC. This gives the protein CASSYSNREYGYPF.

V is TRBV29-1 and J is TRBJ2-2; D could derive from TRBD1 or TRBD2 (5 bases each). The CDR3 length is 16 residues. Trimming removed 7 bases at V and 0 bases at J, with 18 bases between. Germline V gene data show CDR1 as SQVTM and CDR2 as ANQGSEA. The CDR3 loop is CSAELEGHANTGELFF. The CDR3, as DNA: TGCAGCGCAGAACTAGAAGGACACGCGAACACCGGGGAGCTGTTTTTT.

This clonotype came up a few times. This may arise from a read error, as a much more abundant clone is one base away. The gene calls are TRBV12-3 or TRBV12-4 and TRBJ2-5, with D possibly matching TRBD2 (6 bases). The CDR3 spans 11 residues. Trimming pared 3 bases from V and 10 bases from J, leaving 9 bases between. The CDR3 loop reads CASSFGGIQYF. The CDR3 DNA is TGTGCCAGCAGTTTCGGGGGAATCCAGTACTTC.

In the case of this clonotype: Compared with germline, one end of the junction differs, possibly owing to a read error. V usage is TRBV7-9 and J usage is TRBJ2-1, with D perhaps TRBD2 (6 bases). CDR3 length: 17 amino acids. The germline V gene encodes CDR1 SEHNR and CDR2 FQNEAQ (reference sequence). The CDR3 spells CASSLGGRGTSYNEQFF. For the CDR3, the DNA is TGCGCCAGCAGCTTAGGTGGGCGCGGGACCTCCTACAATGAGCAGTTCTTC.

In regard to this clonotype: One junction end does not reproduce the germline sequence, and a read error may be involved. This CDR3 reads CASSLSGTLGYNERFF. The CDR3 DNA reads as TGTGCCAGCAGCTTATCCGGGACACTGGGGTACAATGAGCGGTTCTTC. The chain combines TRBV7-3 with TRBJ2-1; D might be TRBD1 (6 bases). Germline CDR1 is SGHTA and CDR2 is FQGTGA. The CDR3 is made up of 16 amino acids.

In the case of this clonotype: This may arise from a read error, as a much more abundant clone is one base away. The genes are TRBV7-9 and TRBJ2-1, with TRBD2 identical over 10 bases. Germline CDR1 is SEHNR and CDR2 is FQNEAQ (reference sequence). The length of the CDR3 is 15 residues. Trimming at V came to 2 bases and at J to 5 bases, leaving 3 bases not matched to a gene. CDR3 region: CASSLTGTSDNEQFF. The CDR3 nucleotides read TGTGCCAGCAGCTTAACCGGGACTAGCGACAATGAGCAGTTCTTC.

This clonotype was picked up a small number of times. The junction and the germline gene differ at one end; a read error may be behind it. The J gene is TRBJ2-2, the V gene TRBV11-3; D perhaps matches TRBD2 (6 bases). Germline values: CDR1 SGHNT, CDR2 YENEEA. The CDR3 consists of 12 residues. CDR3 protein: CASRDCHRGAVF. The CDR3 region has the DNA TGTGCCAGCCGGGACTGCCACCGGGGAGCTGTTTTT.

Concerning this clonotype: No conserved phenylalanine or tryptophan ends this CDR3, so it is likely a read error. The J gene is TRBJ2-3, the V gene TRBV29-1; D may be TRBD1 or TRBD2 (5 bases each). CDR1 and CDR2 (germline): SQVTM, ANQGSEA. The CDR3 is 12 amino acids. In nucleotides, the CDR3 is TGCATCGTGGCAGTGGGGGCAGATACGCAGTATCAT. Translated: CIVAVGADTQYH.

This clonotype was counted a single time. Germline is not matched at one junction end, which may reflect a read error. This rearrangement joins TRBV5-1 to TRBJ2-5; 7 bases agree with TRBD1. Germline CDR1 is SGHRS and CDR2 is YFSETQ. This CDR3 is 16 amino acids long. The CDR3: CTSSFGTATYQETQYF. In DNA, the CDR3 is TGCACCAGCAGCTTTGGGACAGCCACGTACCAAGAGACCCAGTACTTC.

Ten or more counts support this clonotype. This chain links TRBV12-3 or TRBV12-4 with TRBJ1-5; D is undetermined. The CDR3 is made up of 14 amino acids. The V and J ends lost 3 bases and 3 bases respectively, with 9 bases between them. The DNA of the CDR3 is TGTGCCAGCAGTTTGCTAGGAGCCAATCAGCCCCAGCATTTT. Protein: CASSLLGANQPQHF.

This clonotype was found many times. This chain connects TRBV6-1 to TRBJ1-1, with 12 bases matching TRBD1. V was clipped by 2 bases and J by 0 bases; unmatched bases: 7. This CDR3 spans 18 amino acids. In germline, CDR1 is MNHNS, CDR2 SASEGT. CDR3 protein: CASSESPGQGALNTEAFF. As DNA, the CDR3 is TGTGCCAGCAGTGAATCCCCGGGACAGGGGGCTCTGAACACTGAAGCTTTCTTT.